This entry is about one T cell receptor beta chain. With 0 bases removed from V and 0 bases from J, the gap between germline ends came to 7 bases. In germline, CDR1 is SGDLS, CDR2 YYNGEE. The CDR3 totals 15 residues. These data originate in a study of blood T cell repertoires in COVID-19. Study at large: Some COVID-19 samples were acute and others convalescent; all came from the United States, Italy and Spain. T cells, B-cell-depleted T cells, or PBMCs provided the cDNA or gDNA that served as material.

The table came from immunoSEQ multiplex PCR; TCRdb's copy has only in-frame clones and leaves some out. The table has about 130,000 clones, approximately 84% seen once. The sequence was collected from a man between 65 and 79 years old with acute or convalescent COVID-19. What was sequenced was peripheral blood. The J gene is TRBJ1-5, the V gene TRBV9; D unclear. CDR3 residues: CASSVGIYSNQPQHF. CDR3 nucleotides: TGTGCCAGCAGCGTAGGTATTTATAGCAATCAGCCCCAGCATTTT.